A single TCR beta chain is shown here with its context. The antigen is undetermined. The data originate from a study of cytomegalovirus exposure and HLA in healthy donors. Study-level results: Accounts indicate the classifier identified cytomegalovirus status with strong specificity and sensitivity. Previously analyzed data showed that most TCR beta V segments were productive at a frequency of about 87% or about 30%.

The CDR3 sequence is 15 residues long. The V end lost 4 bases, the J end lost 0 bases, and 10 bases lay between the germline ends. In germline, CDR1 is GTSNPN, CDR2 SVGIG (reference sequence). PCR involved 60 Vbeta and 13 Jbeta primers. Libraries were prepared by immunoSEQ multiplex PCR; TCRdb keeps only in-frame clonotypes and omits some of them. The data show 75,000 to 95,000 clones, about 80% seen once. This TCR derives from a man aged 50-60 years in good health and CMV-seronegative. What was sequenced was PBMCs. The rearrangement joins TRBV30 to TRBJ2-6; a weak D match, TRBD2 (6 bases). CDR3 protein: CAWNPGLSGANVLTF. The CDR3 coding sequence is TGTGCCTGGAACCCGGGACTCTCTGGGGCCAACGTCCTGACTTTC.